A selection of T cell receptor beta chains follows, all from one sample in a study of CD8+ T cells in alopecia areata. Profiling relied on immunoSEQ multiplex PCR, and the TCRdb table lists in-frame clones only, not all of them. The sample holds about 180,000 clones, less than 75% seen once. The sample was CD8+ T cells sorted from blood, taken at week 0. The receptors here all came from a human donor with alopecia areata. Both conserved end residues are part of each CDR3. Fields, in order: clone size, J gene, D gene, V gene, CDR3 DNA, CDR3 protein. The D gene is left open where the match is weak. Size is omitted from some rows. Given values are once, few, many or a class for expanded clones.

>-|TRBJ1-1|-|TRBV15
TGTGCCACCAGTTTGGGTAGGACTGAAGCTTTCTTT
CATSLGRTEAFF
>-|TRBJ1-2|-|TRBV15
TGTGCCACCAGCAGAGATCGGTCCCATGGCTACACCTTC
CATSRDRSHGYTF
>-|TRBJ1-1|-|TRBV30
TGTGCCTGGAGTGGCGGAGGAACTGAAGCTTTCTTT
CAWSGGGTEAFF
>few|TRBJ1-1|TRBD1|TRBV29-1
TGCAGCGTCGGGACAGGTGAAGCTTTCTTT
CSVGTGEAFF
>-|TRBJ1-5|-|TRBV2
TGTGCCAGCACCGAGGGAGCCAGTTGGCAGCCCCAGCATTTT
CASTEGASWQPQHF
>-|TRBJ1-1|-|TRBV19
TGTGCCAGTAGCAGGGGTGGCACTGAAGCTTTCTTT
CASSRGGTEAFF
>-|TRBJ2-1|-|TRBV27
TGTGCCAGCAGTACCCAGATATACAATGAGCAGTTCTTC
CASSTQIYNEQFF
>-|TRBJ2-7|-|TRBV9
TGTGCCAGCAGCGGGGGACACGGTAGCTACGAGCAGTACTTC
CASSGGHGSYEQYF
>few|TRBJ2-6|-|TRBV15
TGTGCCACCAGCTCGCGTGAGGCCAACGTCCTGACTTTC
CATSSREANVLTF
>few|TRBJ2-7|-|TRBV10-3
TGTGCCATCACCCAGGATAATTCGGGTGAGCAGTACTTC
CAITQDNSGEQYF
>-|TRBJ1-5|-|TRBV12-5
TGTGCTAGTGCCAACGGGGGGAATAGCAATCAGCCCCAGCATTTT
CASANGGNSNQPQHF
>-|TRBJ2-5|-|TRBV7-9
TGTGCCAGCAGCGAACCCGGACGTTTAGGGGAGACCCAGTACTTC
CASSEPGRLGETQYF